This T cell receptor beta chain was retrieved from a study of cytomegalovirus exposure and HLA in healthy donors. Overall study results and limits: Most TCR sequences were rare, but some public TCRs occurred in many donors. Researchers catalogued approximately 170 TCR beta chains as cytomegalovirus-associated. The tendency of first-cohort TCR clusters to co-occur in the 120 validation repertoires was the finding of a later analysis. It was reported that the classifier diagnosed cytomegalovirus status with high specificity and sensitivity in both the original and validation cohorts.

In its sample, this clone was seen once. The antigen remains undetermined. The length of the CDR3 is 13 residues. The V gene's germline CDR1 is GTSNPN and CDR2 SVGIG (reference sequence). Assay: immunoSEQ multiplex PCR; the TCRdb copy retains only in-frame clones and omits some. The repertoire has over 150,000 clones, about 82% of them found once; the top ten carry over 2%. This TCR was sampled from a human donor in good health. The rearrangement links TRBV30 to TRBJ2-5; the D gene is possibly TRBD2 (5 bases). The source material was PBMCs. Here the CDR3 reads CASDGRVQETQYF. The CDR3 DNA reads as TGTGCGTCCGACGGGCGGGTCCAAGAGACCCAGTACTTC.